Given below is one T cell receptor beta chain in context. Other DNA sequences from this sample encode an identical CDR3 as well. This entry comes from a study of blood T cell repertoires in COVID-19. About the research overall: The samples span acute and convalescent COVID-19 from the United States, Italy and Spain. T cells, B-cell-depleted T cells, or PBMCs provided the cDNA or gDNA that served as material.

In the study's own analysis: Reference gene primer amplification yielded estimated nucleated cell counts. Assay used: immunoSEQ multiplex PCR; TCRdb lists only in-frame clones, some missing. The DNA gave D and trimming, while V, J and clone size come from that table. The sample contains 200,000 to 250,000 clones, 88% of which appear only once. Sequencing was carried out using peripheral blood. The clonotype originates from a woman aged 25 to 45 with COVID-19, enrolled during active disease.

CDR3 nucleotides: TGTGCCAGCTCACCAGGTCTAGCGGGGGCAGATACGCAGTATTTT. It translates to CASSPGLAGADTQYF. This chain uses TRBV18 with TRBJ2-3; 10 bases fit TRBD2. This CDR3 has 15 amino acids. V lost 2 bases to trimming and J lost 4 bases; unmatched junction nucleotides: 3. Germline loops: CDR1 KGHSH, CDR2 LQKENI. The whole variable domain, filled in from reference TRBV18 and TRBJ2-3, reads NAGVMQNPRHLVRRRGQEARLRCSPMKGHSHVYWYRQLPEEGLKFMVYLQKENIIDESGMPKERFSAEFPKEGPSILRIQQVVRGDSAAYFCASSPGLAGADTQYFGPGTRLTVL.